These 12 T cell receptor beta chains were sequenced from one sample in a study of PD-L1 blockade in urothelial cancer. The repertoire was sequenced with immunoSEQ multiplex PCR; TCRdb's copy has only in-frame clones and lacks some. The sample carries roughly 100,000 clones, roughly 83% recorded once. Time point denoted: peripheral blood 6 weeks after treatment start. The sample was PBMCs, taken around atezolizumab (anti-PD-L1) treatment. These TCRs come from an older man with urothelial cancer.

The chain links TRBV11-2 to TRBJ2-3, with 10 bases matching TRBD1. The CDR3 totals 16 residues. V lost 1 base and J lost 4; bases outside the gene matches: 5. CDR1 and CDR2 from the germline V gene are SGHAT and FQNNGV. This CDR3 reads CASSLGGQGRADTQYF. The CDR3, as DNA: TGTGCCAGCAGCTTAGGGGGACAGGGGAGGGCAGATACGCAGTATTTT.

In this sample, this clone turned up a few times. CDR3 DNA: TGTGCCAGCAGCCCACAGGGATCGAACACTGAAGCTTTCTTT. It yields the protein CASSPQGSNTEAFF. The chain uses TRBV7-6 and TRBJ1-1; tentatively, D is TRBD1 (6 bases). The V end lost 5 bases, the J end lost 1 base, and 11 bases lay between the germline ends. CDR3 length equals 14 residues. CDR1 is SGHVS, CDR2 FNYEAQ, per germline.

This clone was seen just once. This chain uses TRBV11-2 with TRBJ1-1; D is uncertain. V lost 1 base and J lost 3, with 12 bases in between. CDR3 length: 15 residues. The germline CDR1 and CDR2 sequences are SGHAT and FQNNGV. The CDR3, as DNA: TGTGCCAGCAGCTTAGTTATTGGGAGGGACACTGAAGCTTTCTTT. Translating gives CASSLVIGRDTEAFF.

This rearrangement joins TRBV5-1 to TRBJ1-6; possible D gene TRBD1, 6 bases. The CDR3 sequence is 16 residues long. Germline lookup yields CDR1 SGHRS and CDR2 YFSETQ. V shed 0 bases and J shed 10 bases, with 17 bases lying between them. CDR3: CASSLGMGVTGSPLHF. The CDR3 bases are TGCGCCAGCAGCTTGGGGATGGGGGTAACAGGGTCACCCCTCCACTTT. The full variable domain, completed using reference TRBV5-1 and TRBJ1-6, is KAGVTQTPRYLIKTRGQQVTLSCSPISGHRSVSWYQQTPGQGLQFLFEYFSETQRNKGNFPGRFSGRQFSNSRSEMNVSTLELGDSALYLCASSLGMGVTGSPLHFGNGTRLTVT.

The rearrangement uses TRBV9 and TRBJ2-5, with TRBD1 matching 8 bases. The CDR3 has 14 residues. The germline V gene has CDR1 SGDLS and CDR2 YYNGEE. Trimming cost V 4 bases and J 5 bases; bases outside gene matches: 7. CDR3 DNA: TGTGCCAGCAGCCCGTCGACAGGGGACGAGACCCAGTACTTC. It translates to CASSPSTGDETQYF.

The chain employs TRBV18 and TRBJ1-1; no reliable D call. The V end was cut by 1 base, the J end by 0 bases, with 6 bases between. This CDR3 region has 14 residues. Per the germline V gene, CDR1 is KGHSH and CDR2 is LQKENI. The CDR3 bases are TGTGCCAGCTCACCACGGGCCATGAACACTGAAGCTTTCTTT. This sequence encodes CASSPRAMNTEAFF.

This chain links TRBV30 with TRBJ2-3; 15 bases align to TRBD2. In germline, CDR1 is GTSNPN, CDR2 SVGIG (reference sequence). Losses at the gene ends were 1 base for V and 15 bases for J; bases not matched to a gene: 8. This CDR3 region has 14 residues. The CDR3 DNA reads TGTGCCTGGAGTGGGGGGACTAGCGGGAGGCCCTCCTATTTT. Residues: CAWSGGTSGRPSYF.

The chain couples TRBV2 to TRBJ2-7; 11 nucleotides agree with TRBD2. The length of the CDR3 is 14 residues. Germline CDR1 is SNHLY and CDR2 is FYNNEI. V lost 6 bases, J lost 3 bases, and 4 bases stayed unmatched. The CDR3 bases are TGTGCCAGCAGACCCGGGACTAGCGGCTACGAGCAGTACTTC. Translation gives CASRPGTSGYEQYF.

The chain joins TRBV5-6 to TRBJ2-7; maybe TRBD1 (5 bases). Germline loops: CDR1 SGHDT, CDR2 YYEEEE. Deletions cut 3 bases from V and 4 bases from J, with 8 bases between. The CDR3 is 12 amino acids. DNA for the CDR3: TGTGCCAGCAGCTCTCAGGGATACGAGCAGTACTTC. Encoded protein: CASSSQGYEQYF.

This clone was seen a handful of times. The chain carries TRBV5-1 and TRBJ2-1; TRBD1 is a possible D gene (6 bases). CDR3 size: 13 residues. Deletions cut 1 base from V and 12 bases from J, with 14 bases between. In germline, CDR1 is SGHRS, CDR2 YFSETQ. The CDR3 loop is CASSLRQGQVQFF. The CDR3 DNA is TGCGCCAGCAGCTTGAGGCAGGGGCAGGTGCAGTTCTTC.

This clone was observed a handful of times. The V call is TRBV2, the J call TRBJ2-7, with 16 bases aligning to TRBD2. J was trimmed by 5 bases and V by 6 bases; bases with no gene match: 4. Germline lookup yields CDR1 SNHLY and CDR2 FYNNEI. CDR3 length: 15 residues. The CDR3 spells CASRVGTSGRDEQYF. Written as DNA, the CDR3 is TGTGCCAGCAGGGTCGGGACTAGCGGGAGGGACGAGCAGTACTTC. Drawing the rest from reference TRBV2 and TRBJ2-7, the complete variable domain is EPEVTQTPSHQVTQMGQEVILRCVPISNHLYFYWYRQILGQKVEFLVSFYNNEISEKSEIFDDQFSVERPDGSNFTLKIRSTKLEDSAMYFCASRVGTSGRDEQYFGPGTRLTVT.

The table lists this clone with a few counts. The gene calls are TRBV6-6 and TRBJ1-4; 8 bases are shared with TRBD1. The CDR3 is 13 residues long. Looked up from germline, CDR1 is MNHNY and CDR2 is SVGAGI (reference sequence). V shed 6 bases, J shed 5 bases, and the junction held 2 bases outside the gene matches. CDR3 nucleotides: TGTGCCAGCAGCTACAGGGGGAATGAAAAACTGTTTTTT. This codes for CASSYRGNEKLFF.